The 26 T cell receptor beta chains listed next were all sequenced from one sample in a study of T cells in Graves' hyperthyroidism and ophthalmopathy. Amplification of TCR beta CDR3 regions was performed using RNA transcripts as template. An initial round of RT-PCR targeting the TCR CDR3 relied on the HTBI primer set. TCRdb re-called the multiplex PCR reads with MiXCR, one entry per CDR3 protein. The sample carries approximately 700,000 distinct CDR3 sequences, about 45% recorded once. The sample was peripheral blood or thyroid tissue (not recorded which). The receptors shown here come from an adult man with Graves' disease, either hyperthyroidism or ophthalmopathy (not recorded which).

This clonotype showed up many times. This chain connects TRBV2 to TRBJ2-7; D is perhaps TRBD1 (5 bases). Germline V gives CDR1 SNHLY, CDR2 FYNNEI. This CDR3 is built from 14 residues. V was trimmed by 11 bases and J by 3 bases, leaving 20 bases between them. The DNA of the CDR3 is TGTGCCGCAAGGAAGGGGCTAGGAGTCTACGAGCAGTACTTC. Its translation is CAARKGLGVYEQYF.

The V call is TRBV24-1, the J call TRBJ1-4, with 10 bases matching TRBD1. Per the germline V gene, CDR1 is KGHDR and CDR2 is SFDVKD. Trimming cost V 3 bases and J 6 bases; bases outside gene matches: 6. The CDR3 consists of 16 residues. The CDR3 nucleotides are TGTGCCACCAGTGATCCCGGACAGGGGGGAGATGAAAAACTGTTTTTT. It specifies CATSDPGQGGDEKLFF.

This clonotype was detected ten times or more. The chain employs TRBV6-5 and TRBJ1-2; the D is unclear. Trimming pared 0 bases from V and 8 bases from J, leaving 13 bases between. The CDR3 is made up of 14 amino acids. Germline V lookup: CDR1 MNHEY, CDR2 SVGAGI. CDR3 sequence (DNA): TGTGCCAGCAGTTACTCGTCGGGGATGGGGGGCTACACCTTC. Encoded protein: CASSYSSGMGGYTF.

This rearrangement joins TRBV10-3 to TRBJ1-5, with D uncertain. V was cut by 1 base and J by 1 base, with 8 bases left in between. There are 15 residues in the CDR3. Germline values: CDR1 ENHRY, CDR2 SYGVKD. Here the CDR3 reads CAISEWRGSNQPQHF. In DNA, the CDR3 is TGTGCCATCAGTGAGTGGAGAGGGAGCAATCAGCCCCAGCATTTT.

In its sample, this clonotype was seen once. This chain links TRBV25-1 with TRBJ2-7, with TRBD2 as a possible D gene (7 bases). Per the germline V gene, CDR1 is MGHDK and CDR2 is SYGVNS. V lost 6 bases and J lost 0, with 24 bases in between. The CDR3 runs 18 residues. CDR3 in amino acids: CASRPGGRGTASSYEQYF. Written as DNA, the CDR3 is TGTGCCAGCAGGCCGGGGGGCCGTGGGACCGCTTCCTCCTACGAGCAGTACTTC.

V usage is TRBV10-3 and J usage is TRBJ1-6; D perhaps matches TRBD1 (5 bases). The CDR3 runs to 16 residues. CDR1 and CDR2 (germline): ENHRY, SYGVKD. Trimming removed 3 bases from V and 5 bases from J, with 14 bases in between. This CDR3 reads CAISDRVLLNNSPLHF. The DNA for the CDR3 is TGTGCCATCAGTGACAGGGTCTTGCTCAATAATTCACCCCTCCACTTT.

The DNA of the CDR3 is TGTGCCAGCAGGGAACAGAGCTCTGGAAACACCATATATTTT. Protein sequence: CASREQSSGNTIYF. The chain carries TRBV2 and TRBJ1-3; D is ambiguous. V dropped 6 bases and J dropped 0 bases, with 9 bases sitting between them. CDR1 is SNHLY, CDR2 FYNNEI, per germline. This CDR3 comprises 14 residues.

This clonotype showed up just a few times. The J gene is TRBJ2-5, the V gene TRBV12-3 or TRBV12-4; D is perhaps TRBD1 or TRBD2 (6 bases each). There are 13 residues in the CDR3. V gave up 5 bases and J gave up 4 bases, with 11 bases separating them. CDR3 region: CASSVGGIETQYF. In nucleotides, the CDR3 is TGTGCCAGCAGTGTCGGGGGCATAGAGACCCAGTACTTC.

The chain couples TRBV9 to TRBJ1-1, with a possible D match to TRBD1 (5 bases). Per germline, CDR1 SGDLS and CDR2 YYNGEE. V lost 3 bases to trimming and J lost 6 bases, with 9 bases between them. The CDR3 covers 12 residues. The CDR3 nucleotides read TGTGCCAGCAGCGGGGGCGGTGCTGAAGCTTTCTTT. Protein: CASSGGGAEAFF.

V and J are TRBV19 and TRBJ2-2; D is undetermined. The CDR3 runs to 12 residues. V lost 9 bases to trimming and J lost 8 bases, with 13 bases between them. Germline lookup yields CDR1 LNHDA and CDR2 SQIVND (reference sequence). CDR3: CASMWVVGELFF. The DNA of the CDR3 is TGTGCCAGCATGTGGGTTGTGGGGGAGCTGTTTTTT. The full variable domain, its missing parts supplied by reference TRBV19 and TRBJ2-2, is DGGITQSPKYLFRKEGQNVTLSCEQNLNHDAMYWYRQDPGQGLRLIYYSQIVNDFQKGDIAEGYSVSREKKESFPLTVTSAQKNPTAFYLCASMWVVGELFFGEGSRLTVL.

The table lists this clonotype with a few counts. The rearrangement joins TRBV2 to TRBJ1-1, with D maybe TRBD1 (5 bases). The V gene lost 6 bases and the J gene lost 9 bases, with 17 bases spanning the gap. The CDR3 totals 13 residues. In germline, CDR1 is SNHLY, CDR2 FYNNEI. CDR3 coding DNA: TGTGCCAGCAGCTTAGGCAGGGTAGTAAAAGCTTTCTTT. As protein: CASSLGRVVKAFF.

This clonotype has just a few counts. The CDR3 region has the DNA TGTGCCACCTCACTCCTCGGGGTCCAGCCCCAGCATTTT. It codes for CATSLLGVQPQHF. The J gene is TRBJ1-5, the V gene TRBV28; no definite D call. Germline CDR1 reads MDHEN; CDR2 reads SYDVKM. The CDR3 sequence is 13 residues long. Trimming took 10 bases from V and 7 from J, leaving 17 bases between them.

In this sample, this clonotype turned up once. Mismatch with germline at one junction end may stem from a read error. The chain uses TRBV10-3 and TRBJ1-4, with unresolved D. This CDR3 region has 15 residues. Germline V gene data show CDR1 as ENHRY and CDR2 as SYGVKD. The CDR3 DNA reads TGTGCCATCCGTGAGTCAGCCGGGAAAAATGAAAAACTGTTTTTT. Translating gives CAIRESAGKNEKLFF.

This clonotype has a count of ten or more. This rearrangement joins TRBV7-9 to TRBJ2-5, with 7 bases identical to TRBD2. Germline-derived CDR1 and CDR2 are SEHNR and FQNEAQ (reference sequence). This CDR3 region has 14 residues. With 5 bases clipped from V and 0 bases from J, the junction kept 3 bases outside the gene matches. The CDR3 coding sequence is TGTGCCAGCAGCGCCGGGACTAACCAAGAGACCCAGTACTTC. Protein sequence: CASSAGTNQETQYF.

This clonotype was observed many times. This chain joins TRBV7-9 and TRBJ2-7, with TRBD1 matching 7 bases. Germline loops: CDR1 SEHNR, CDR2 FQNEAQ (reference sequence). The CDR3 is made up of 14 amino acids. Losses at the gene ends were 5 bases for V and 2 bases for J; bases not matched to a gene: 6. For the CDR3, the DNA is TGTGCCAGCAGCGATCTTGGGACAGCCTACGAGCAGTACTTC. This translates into CASSDLGTAYEQYF.

DNA for the CDR3: TGTGCCACCAGCAGTAAGGCAGGGGGCGATGGCTACACCTTC. Its translation: CATSSKAGGDGYTF. This chain connects TRBV15 to TRBJ1-2; TRBD1 matches at 8 bases. Losses at the gene ends were 3 bases for V and 6 bases for J; bases not matched to a gene: 6. Germline CDR1 reads LNHNV; CDR2 reads YYDKDF (reference sequence). The CDR3 consists of 14 residues.

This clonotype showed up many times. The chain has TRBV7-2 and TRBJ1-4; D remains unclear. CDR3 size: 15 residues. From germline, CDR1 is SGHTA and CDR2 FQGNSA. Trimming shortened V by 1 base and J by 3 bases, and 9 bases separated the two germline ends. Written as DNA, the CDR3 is TGTGCCAGCAGCTTAGAGTCCGCGGCTAATGAAAAACTGTTTTTT. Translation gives CASSLESAANEKLFF.

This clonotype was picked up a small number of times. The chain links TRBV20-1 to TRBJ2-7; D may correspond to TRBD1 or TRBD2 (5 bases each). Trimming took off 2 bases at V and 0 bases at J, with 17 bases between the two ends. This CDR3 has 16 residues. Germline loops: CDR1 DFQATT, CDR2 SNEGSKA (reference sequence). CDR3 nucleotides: TGCAGTGCTAGATCTCCCGGGACGGGGATCTCCTACGAGCAGTACTTC. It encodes CSARSPGTGISYEQYF.

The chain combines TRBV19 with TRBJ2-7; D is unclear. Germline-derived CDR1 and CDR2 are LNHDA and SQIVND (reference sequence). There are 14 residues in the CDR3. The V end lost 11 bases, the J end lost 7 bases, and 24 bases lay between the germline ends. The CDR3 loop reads CAGSKDRDLGEQYF. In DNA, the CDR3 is TGTGCCGGAAGCAAAGACCGAGACCTGGGGGAGCAGTACTTC.

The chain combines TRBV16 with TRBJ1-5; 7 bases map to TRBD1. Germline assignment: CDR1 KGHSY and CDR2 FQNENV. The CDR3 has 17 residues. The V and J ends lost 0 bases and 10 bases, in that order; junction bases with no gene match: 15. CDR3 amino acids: CASSQSVRPGGIQPQHF. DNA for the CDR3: TGTGCCAGCAGCCAATCAGTGCGACCAGGGGGAATTCAACCCCAGCATTTT.

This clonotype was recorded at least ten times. CDR3 coding DNA: TGTGCCAGCAGCGGGGACAGCGGGGCAGACACCATATATTTT. Translation gives CASSGDSGADTIYF. The chain carries TRBV2 and TRBJ1-3; 7 bases are a match to TRBD1. Unmatched junction bases numbered 10, after V lost 6 bases and J lost 8 bases. Germline lookup yields CDR1 SNHLY and CDR2 FYNNEI. This CDR3 has 14 residues. Supplemented by reference TRBV2 and TRBJ1-3, the full variable domain reads EPEVTQTPSHQVTQMGQEVILRCVPISNHLYFYWYRQILGQKVEFLVSFYNNEISEKSEIFDDQFSVERPDGSNFTLKIRSTKLEDSAMYFCASSGDSGADTIYFGEGSWLTVV.

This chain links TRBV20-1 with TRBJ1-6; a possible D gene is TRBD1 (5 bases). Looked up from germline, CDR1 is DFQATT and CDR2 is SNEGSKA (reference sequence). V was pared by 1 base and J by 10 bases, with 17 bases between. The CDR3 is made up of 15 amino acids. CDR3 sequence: CSARGVGGCGSPLHF. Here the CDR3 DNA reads TGCAGTGCTAGAGGCGTGGGGGGTTGTGGATCACCCCTCCACTTT.

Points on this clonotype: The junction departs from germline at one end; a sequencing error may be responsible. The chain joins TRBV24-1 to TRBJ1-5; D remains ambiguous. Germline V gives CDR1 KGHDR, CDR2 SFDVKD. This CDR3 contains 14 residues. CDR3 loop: CASSLRPPPGPQHF. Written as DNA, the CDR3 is TGTGCCAGCAGTTTACGACCACCCCCCGGGCCCCAGCATTTT.

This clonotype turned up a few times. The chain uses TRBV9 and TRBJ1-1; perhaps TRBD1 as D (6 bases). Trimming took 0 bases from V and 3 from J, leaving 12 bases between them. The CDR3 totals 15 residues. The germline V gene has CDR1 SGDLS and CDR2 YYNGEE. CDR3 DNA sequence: TGTGCCAGCAGCGTAGATCTGGGGGCTTACACTGAAGCTTTCTTT. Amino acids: CASSVDLGAYTEAFF.

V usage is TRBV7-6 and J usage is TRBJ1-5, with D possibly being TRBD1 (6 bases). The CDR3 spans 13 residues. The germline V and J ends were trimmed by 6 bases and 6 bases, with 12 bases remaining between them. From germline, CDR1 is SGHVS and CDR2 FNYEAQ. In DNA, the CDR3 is TGTGCCAGCAGTCCAGGGGTGGCTCAGCCCCAGCATTTT. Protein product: CASSPGVAQPQHF.

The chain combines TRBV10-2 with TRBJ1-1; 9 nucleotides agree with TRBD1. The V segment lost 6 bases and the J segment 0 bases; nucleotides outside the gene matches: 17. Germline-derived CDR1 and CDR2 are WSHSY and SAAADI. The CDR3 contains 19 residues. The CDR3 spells CASRGSRDRAKLLNTEAFF. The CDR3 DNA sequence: TGCGCCAGCAGGGGTTCCAGGGACAGGGCGAAACTCCTGAACACTGAAGCTTTCTTT.